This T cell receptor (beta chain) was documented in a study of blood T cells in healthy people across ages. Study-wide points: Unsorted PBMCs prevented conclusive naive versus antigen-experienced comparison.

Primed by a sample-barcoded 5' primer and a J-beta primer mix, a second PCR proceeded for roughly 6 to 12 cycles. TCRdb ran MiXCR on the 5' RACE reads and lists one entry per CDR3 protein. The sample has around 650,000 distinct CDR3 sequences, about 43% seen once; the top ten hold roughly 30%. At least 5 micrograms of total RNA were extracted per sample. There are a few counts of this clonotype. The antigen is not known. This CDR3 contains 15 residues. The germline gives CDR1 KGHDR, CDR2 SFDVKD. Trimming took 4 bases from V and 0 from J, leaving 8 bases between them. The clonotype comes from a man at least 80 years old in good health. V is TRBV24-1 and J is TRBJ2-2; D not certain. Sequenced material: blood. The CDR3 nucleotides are TGTGCCACCAGTGACCCTCGAACGAACACCGGGGAGCTGTTTTTT. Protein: CATSDPRTNTGELFF.